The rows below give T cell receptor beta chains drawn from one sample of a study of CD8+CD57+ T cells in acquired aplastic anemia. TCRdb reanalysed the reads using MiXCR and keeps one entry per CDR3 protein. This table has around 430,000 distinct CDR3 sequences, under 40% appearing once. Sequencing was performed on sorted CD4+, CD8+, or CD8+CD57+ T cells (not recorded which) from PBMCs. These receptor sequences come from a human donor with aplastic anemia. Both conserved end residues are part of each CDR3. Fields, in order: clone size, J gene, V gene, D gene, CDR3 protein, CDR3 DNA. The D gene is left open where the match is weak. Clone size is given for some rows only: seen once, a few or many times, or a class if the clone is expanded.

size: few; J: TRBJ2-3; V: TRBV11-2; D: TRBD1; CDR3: CASSAGTGVRTDTQYF; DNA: TGTGCCAGCAGCGCCGGGACAGGGGTTCGCACAGATACGCAGTATTTT
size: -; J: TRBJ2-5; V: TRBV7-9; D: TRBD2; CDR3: CAWNRGREETQYF; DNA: TGTGCCTGGAATCGGGGGAGGGAAGAGACCCAGTACTTC
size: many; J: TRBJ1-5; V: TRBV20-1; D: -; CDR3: CSARDVAGSQPQHF; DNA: TGCAGTGCTAGAGATGTGGCAGGAAGTCAGCCCCAGCATTTT
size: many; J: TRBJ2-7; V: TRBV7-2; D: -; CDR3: CASSLGLAIYEQYF; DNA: TGTGCCAGCAGCTTGGGACTCGCAATCTACGAGCAGTACTTC
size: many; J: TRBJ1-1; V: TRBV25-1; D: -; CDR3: CASSPPRGGTGMNTEAFF; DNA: TGTGCCAGCAGTCCCCCGAGGGGGGGTACGGGGATGAACACTGAAGCTTTCTTT
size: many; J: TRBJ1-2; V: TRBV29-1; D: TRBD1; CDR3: CSVEVGQGVAHGYTF; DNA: TGCAGCGTTGAAGTGGGACAGGGGGTAGCCCATGGCTACACCTTC
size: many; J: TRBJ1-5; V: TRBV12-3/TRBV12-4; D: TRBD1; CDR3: CASSLQGAQGQPQHF; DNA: TGTGCCAGCAGTTTACAGGGGGCGCAAGGTCAGCCCCAGCATTTT
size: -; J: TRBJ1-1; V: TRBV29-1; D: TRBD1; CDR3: CSVVLRGRVTEAFF; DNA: TGCAGCGTGGTCCTCAGGGGGCGAGTCACTGAAGCTTTCTTT
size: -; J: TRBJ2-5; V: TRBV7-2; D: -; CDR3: CASISKGVGGETQYF; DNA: TGTGCCAGCATATCCAAGGGTGTCGGGGGAGAGACCCAGTACTTC
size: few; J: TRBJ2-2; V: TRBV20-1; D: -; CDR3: CSASSLLGNTGELFF; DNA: TGCAGTGCTTCTAGCCTCCTGGGGAACACCGGGGAGCTGTTTTTT
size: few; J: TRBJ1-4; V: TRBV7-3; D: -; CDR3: CASSLRPGAGEKLFF; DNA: TGTGCCAGCAGCTTAAGGCCGGGGGCAGGTGAAAAACTGTTTTTT
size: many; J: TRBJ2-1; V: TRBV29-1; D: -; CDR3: CSVEGYRGAYNEQFF; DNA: TGCAGCGTTGAAGGGTATAGGGGGGCGTACAATGAGCAGTTCTTC
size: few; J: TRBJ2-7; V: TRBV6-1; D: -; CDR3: CASSVSRGGGVVSGYEQYF; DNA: TGTGCCAGCAGTGTCAGTAGGGGGGGAGGGGTGGTATCGGGCTACGAGCAGTACTTC
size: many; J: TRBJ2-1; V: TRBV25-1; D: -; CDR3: CASSAGSSFSYNEQFF; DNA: TGTGCCAGCAGTGCAGGTTCGAGTTTCTCCTACAATGAGCAGTTCTTC
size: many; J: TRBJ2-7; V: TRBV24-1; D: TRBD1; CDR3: CATSEGQAAHEQYF; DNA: TGTGCCACCAGTGAGGGACAGGCGGCCCACGAGCAGTACTTC
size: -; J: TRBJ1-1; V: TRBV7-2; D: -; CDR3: CASSLDAITEAFF; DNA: TGTGCCAGCAGCTTAGATGCTATCACTGAAGCTTTCTTT
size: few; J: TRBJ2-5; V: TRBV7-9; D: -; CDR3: CASSSGTQETQYF; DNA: TGCGCCAGCAGCTCCGGGACACAAGAGACCCAGTACTTC
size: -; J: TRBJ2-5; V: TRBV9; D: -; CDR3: CASNRAGEETQYF; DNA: TGTGCCAGCAACCGGGCAGGGGAAGAGACCCAGTACTTC
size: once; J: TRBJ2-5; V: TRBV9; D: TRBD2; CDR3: CASSVAGGGGTSGMETQYF; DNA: TGTGCCAGCAGCGTAGCTGGAGGCGGCGGGACTAGCGGGATGGAGACCCAGTACTTC
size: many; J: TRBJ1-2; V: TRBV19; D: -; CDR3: CASTTAAGAYGYTF; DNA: TGTGCCAGTACCACCGCGGCTGGAGCCTATGGCTACACCTTC
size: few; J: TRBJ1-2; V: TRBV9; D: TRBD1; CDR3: CASSVVGTGGLDGYTF; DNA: TGTGCCAGCAGCGTAGTCGGGACAGGTGGTTTGGATGGCTACACCTTC
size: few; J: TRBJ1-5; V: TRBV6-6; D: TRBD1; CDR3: CASSYDRAGNQPQHF; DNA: TGTGCCAGCAGTTACGACAGGGCGGGCAATCAGCCCCAGCATTTT
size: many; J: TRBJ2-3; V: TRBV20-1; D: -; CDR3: CSARDVIRTDTQYF; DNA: TGCAGTGCTAGAGATGTCATCAGGACAGATACGCAGTATTTT
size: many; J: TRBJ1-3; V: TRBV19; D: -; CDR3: CASMAYSSGNTIYF; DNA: TGTGCCAGTATGGCTTACTCATCTGGAAACACCATATATTTT
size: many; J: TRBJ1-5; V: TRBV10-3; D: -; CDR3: CAISEPNQPQHF; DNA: TGTGCCATCAGTGAGCCGAATCAGCCCCAGCATTTT
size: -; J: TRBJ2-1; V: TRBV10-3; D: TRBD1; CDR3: CAISESTGGRDEQFF; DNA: TGTGCCATCAGTGAGTCGACAGGGGGCCGGGATGAGCAGTTCTTC
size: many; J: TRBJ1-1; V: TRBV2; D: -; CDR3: CASAVQGVNTEAFF; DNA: TGTGCCAGCGCTGTACAGGGCGTGAACACTGAAGCTTTCTTT
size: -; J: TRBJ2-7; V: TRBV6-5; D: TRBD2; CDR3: CASSYIPSGGSYEQYF; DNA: TGTGCCAGCAGTTACATCCCTAGCGGGGGTTCCTACGAGCAGTACTTC
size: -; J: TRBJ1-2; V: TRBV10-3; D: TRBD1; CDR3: CAISEMDRVDGYTF; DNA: TGTGCCATCAGTGAGATGGACAGGGTCGATGGCTACACCTTC
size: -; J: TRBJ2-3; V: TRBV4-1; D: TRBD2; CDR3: CASSRAGTSGRDTDTQYF; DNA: TGCGCCAGCAGCCGAGCCGGGACTAGCGGGAGGGACACAGATACGCAGTATTTT
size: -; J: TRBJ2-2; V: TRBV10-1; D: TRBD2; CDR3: CAIRGRLAGSGGELFF; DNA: TGCGCCATCCGGGGGCGGCTAGCGGGATCCGGGGGGGAGCTGTTTTTT
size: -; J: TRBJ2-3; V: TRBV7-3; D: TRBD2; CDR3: CASSPLAGGDDTQYF; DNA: TGTGCCAGCAGCCCACTAGCGGGGGGAGACGATACGCAGTATTTT
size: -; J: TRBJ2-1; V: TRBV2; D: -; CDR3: CASSQRRNSREQFF; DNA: TGTGCCAGCAGCCAAAGACGGAATTCCAGAGAGCAGTTCTTC
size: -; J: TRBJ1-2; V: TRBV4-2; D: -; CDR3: CASSQVKGPNYGYTF; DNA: TGTGCCAGCAGCCAAGTCAAGGGGCCTAATTATGGCTACACCTTC
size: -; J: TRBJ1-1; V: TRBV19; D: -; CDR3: CASTFGQGNTEAFF; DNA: TGTGCCAGTACCTTTGGGCAGGGTAACACTGAAGCTTTCTTT
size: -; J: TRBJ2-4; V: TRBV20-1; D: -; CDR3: CSAGRGSGNSYNEQYF; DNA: TGCAGTGCTGGTCGTGGTAGCGGTAACTCCTACAATGAGCAGTACTTC
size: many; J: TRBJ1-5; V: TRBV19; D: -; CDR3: CASSTYDSRENQPQHF; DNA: TGTGCCAGTAGTACATACGACAGTAGGGAGAATCAGCCCCAGCATTTT
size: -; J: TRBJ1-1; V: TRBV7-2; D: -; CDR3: CASSLLTGRPEAFF; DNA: TGTGCCAGCAGCTTACTGACGGGGCGGCCTGAAGCTTTCTTT
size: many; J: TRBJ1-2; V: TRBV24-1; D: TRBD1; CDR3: CATSDSAGTANNYGYTF; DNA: TGTGCCACCAGTGATTCCGCCGGGACAGCAAATAACTATGGCTACACCTTC
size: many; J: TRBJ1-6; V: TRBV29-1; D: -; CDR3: CSVADSAGDSPLHF; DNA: TGCAGCGTTGCAGATTCTGCAGGCGATTCACCCCTCCACTTT
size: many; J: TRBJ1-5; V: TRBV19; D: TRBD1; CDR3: CASSSRDRGGGNQPQHF; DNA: TGTGCCAGTAGTAGCCGGGACAGGGGCGGTGGCAATCAGCCCCAGCATTTT
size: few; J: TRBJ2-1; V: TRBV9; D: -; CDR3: CASSQEPGPGLRDNEQFF; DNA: TGTGCCAGCAGCCAGGAACCAGGCCCAGGGCTAAGGGACAATGAGCAGTTCTTC
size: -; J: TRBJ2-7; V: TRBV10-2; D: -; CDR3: CASSGQTDYEQYF; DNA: TGCGCCAGCAGCGGACAGACTGACTACGAGCAGTACTTC
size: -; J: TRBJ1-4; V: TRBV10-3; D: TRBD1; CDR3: CAISDTGGQRNEKLFF; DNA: TGTGCCATCAGTGACACTGGGGGACAGCGTAATGAAAAACTGTTTTTT
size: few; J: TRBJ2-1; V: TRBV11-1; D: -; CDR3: CASSLGMTVNEQFF; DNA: TGTGCCAGCAGCTTAGGAATGACAGTCAATGAGCAGTTCTTC
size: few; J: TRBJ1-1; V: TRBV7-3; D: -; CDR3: CASSPQRGGPEAFF; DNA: TGTGCCAGCAGCCCGCAAAGGGGGGGGCCCGAAGCTTTCTTT
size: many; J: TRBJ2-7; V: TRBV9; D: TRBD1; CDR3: CASSSLWTGEEQYF; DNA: TGTGCCAGCAGCTCACTCTGGACAGGGGAAGAGCAGTACTTC
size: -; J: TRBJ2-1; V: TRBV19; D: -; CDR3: CASGRGLDNEQFF; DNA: TGTGCCAGTGGCCGGGGGCTTGACAATGAGCAGTTCTTC
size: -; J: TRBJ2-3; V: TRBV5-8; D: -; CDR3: CASSSGGPADTQYF; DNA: TGTGCCAGCAGCTCCGGGGGTCCGGCAGATACGCAGTATTTT
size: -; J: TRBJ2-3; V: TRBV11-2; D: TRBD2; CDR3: CASSSDRPSGRDTQYF; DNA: TGTGCCAGCAGCTCAGACCGCCCTAGCGGCAGAGATACGCAGTATTTT
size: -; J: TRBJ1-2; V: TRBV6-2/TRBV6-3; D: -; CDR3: CASSYSTPNGYTF; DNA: TGTGCCAGCAGTTACTCGACACCTAATGGCTACACCTTC